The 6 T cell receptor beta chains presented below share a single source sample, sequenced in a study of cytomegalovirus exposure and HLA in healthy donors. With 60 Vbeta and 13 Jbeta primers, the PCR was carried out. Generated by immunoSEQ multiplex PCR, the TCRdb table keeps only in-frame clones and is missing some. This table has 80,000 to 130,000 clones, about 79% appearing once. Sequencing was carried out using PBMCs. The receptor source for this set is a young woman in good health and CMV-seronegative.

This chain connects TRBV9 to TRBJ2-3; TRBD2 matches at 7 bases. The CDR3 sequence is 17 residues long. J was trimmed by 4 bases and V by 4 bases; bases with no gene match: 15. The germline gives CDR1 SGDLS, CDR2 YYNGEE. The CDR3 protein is CASSPRARGVGPDTQYF. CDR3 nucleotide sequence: TGTGCCAGCAGCCCGCGGGCCCGGGGGGTGGGGCCAGATACGCAGTATTTT.

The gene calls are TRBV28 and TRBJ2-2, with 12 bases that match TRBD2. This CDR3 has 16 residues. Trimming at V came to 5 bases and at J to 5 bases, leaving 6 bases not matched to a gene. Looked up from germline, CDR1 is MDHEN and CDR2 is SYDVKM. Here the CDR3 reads CASSPTSGRYTGELFF. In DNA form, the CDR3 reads TGTGCCAGCAGTCCCACTAGCGGGAGGTATACCGGGGAGCTGTTTTTT.

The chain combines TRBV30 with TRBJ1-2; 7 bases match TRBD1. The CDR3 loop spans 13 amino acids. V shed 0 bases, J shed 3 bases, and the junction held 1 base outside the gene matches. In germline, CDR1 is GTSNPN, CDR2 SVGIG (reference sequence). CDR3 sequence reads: CAWSVGTDYGYTF. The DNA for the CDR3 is TGTGCCTGGAGTGTAGGGACAGACTATGGCTACACCTTC.

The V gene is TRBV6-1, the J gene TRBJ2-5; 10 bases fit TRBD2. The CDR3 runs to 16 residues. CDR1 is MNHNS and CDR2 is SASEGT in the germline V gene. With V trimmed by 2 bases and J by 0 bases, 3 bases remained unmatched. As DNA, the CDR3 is TGTGCCAGCAGTGAACTAGCGGGGGTGTACCAAGAGACCCAGTACTTC. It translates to CASSELAGVYQETQYF.

Here the CDR3 DNA reads TGTGCCTGGAGGCCCTGGACAGGGAGGGGAAACTATGGCTACACCTTC. It yields the protein CAWRPWTGRGNYGYTF. The chain recombines TRBV30 with TRBJ1-2; 8 nucleotides align to TRBD1. The CDR3 contains 16 residues. Trimming took 3 bases from V and 2 from J; bases not matched to a gene: 11. CDR1 is GTSNPN, CDR2 SVGIG, per germline (reference sequence). Looking up the rest from reference TRBV30 and TRBJ1-2 gives the full variable domain: SQTIHQWPATLVQPVGSPLSLECTVEGTSNPNLYWYRQAAGRGLQLLFYSVGIGQISSEVPQNLSASRPQDRQFILSSKKLLLSDSGFYLCAWRPWTGRGNYGYTFGSGTRLTVV.

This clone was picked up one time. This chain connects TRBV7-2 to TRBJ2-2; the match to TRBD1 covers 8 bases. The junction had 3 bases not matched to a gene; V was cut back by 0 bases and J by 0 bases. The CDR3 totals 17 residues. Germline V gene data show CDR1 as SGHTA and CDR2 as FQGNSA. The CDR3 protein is CASSLAVTGANTGELFF. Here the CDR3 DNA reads TGTGCCAGCAGCTTAGCGGTGACAGGGGCGAACACCGGGGAGCTGTTTTTT.